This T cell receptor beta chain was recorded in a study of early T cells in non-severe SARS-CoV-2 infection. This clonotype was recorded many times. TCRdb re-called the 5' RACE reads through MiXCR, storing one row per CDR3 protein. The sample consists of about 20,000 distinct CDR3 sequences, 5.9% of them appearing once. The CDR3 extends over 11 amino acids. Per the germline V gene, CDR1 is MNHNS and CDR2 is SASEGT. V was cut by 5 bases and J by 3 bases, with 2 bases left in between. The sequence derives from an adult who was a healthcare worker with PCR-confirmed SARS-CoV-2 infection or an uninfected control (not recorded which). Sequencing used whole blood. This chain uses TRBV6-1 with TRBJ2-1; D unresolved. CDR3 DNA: TGTGCCAGCAGTAACTACAATGAGCAGTTCTTC. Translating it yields CASSNYNEQFF.